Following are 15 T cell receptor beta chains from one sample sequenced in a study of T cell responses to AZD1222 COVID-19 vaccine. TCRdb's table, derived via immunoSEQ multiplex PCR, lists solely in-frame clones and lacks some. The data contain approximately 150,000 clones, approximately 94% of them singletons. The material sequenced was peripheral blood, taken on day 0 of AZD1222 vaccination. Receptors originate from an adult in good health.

This chain's CDR3 is CASSLGQGHEAFF. The CDR3 DNA is TGTGCCAGCAGCTTAGGACAGGGTCATGAAGCTTTCTTT. The chain has TRBV5-8 and TRBJ1-1; 8 bases fit TRBD1. Germline CDR1 SGHTS, CDR2 YDEGEE. The trim removed 2 bases at V and 7 bases at J, leaving 4 bases unmatched. The CDR3 length is 13 residues. The whole variable domain, filled in from reference TRBV5-8 and TRBJ1-1, reads EAGVTQSPTHLIKTRGQQATLRCSPISGHTSVYWYQQALGLGLQFLLWYDEGEERNRGNFPPRFSGRQFPNYSSELNVNALELEDSALYLCASSLGQGHEAFFGQGTRLTVV.

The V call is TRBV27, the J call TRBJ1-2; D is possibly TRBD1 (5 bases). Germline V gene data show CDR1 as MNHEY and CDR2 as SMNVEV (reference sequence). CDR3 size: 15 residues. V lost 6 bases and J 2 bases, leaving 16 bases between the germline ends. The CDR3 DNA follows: TGTGCCAGCAGATACCATGGGGCAGACAACTATGGCTACACCTTC. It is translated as CASRYHGADNYGYTF.

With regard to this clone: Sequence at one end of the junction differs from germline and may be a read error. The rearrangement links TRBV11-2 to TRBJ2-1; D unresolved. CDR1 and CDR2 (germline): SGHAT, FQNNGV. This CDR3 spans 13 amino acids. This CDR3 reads CASSLNSHNEQFF. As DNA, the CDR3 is TGTGCCAGCAGCTTAAACTCCCACAATGAGCAGTTCTTC.

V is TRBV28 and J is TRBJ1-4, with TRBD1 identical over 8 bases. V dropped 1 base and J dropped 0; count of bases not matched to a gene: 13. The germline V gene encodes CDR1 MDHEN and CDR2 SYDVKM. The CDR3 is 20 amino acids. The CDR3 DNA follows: TGTGCCAGCAGTTTATATCCCCCAGGGGGCCTACTCTCAACTAATGAAAAACTGTTTTTT. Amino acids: CASSLYPPGGLLSTNEKLFF. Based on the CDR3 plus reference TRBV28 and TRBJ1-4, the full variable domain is DVKVTQSSRYLVKRTGEKVFLECVQDMDHENMFWYRQDPGLGLRLIYFSYDVKMKEKGDIPEGYSVSREKKERFSLILESASTNQTSMYLCASSLYPPGGLLSTNEKLFFGSGTQLSVL.

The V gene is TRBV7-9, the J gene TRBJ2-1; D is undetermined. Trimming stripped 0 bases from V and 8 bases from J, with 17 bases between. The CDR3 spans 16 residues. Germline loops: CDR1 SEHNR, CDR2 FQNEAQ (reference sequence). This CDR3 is CASSLAMGLGVDEQFF. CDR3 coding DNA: TGTGCCAGCAGCTTAGCCATGGGGTTAGGCGTCGATGAGCAGTTCTTC.

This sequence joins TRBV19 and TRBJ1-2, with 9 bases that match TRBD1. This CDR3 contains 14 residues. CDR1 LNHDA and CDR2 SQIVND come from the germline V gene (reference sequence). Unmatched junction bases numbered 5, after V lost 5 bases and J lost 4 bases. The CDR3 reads CASSRTGGSYGYTF. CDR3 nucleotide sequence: TGTGCCAGTAGTCGAACAGGGGGCAGCTATGGCTACACCTTC.

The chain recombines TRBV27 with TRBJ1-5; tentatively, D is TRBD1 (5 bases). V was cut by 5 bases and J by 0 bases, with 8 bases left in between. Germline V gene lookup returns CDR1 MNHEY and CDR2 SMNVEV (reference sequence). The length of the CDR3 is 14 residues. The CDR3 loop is CASSIDSSNQPQHF. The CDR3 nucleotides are TGTGCCAGCAGTATCGACAGTAGCAATCAGCCCCAGCATTTT.

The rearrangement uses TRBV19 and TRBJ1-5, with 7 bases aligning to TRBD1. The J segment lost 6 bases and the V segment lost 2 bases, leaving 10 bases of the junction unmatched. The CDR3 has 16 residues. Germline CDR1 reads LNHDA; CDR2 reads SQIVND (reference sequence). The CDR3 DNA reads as TGTGCCAGTAGTATATCGCGACAGGGAAGAATTCAGCCCCAGCATTTT. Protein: CASSISRQGRIQPQHF.

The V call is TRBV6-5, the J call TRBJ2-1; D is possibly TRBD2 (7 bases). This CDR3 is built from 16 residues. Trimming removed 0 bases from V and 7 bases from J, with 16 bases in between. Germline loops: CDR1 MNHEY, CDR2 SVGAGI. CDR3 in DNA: TGTGCCAGCAGTTACTCGGGTAGGGGGGGTTTGAATGAGCAGTTCTTC. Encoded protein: CASSYSGRGGLNEQFF.

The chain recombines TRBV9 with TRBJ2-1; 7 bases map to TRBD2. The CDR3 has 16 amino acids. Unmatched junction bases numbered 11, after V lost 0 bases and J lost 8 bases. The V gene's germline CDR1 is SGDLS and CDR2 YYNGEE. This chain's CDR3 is CASSVDPAGTRDEQFF. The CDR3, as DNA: TGTGCCAGCAGCGTAGACCCAGCGGGAACAAGGGATGAGCAGTTCTTC.

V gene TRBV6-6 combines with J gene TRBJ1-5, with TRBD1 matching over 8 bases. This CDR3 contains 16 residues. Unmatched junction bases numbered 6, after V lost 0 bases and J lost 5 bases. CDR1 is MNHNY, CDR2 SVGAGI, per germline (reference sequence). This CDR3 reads CASSYSIPGGYQPQHF. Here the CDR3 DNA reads TGTGCCAGCAGTTACTCGATACCAGGGGGCTATCAGCCCCAGCATTTT.

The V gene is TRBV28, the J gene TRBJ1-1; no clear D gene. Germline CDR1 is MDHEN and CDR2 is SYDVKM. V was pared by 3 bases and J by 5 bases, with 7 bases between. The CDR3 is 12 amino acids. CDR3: CASSLPQTEAFF. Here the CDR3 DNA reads TGTGCCAGCAGTTTGCCCCAGACTGAAGCTTTCTTT.

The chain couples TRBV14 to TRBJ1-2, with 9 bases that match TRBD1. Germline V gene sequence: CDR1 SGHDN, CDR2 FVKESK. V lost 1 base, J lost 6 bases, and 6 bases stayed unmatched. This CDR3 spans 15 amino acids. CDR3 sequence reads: CASSQVSGQGNGYTF. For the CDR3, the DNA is TGTGCCAGCAGCCAAGTCTCTGGACAGGGGAATGGCTACACCTTC.

Here the CDR3 reads CASRTTGGNYGYTF. CDR3 nucleotides: TGTGCCAGCAGAACGACAGGGGGCAACTATGGCTACACCTTC. The chain employs TRBV5-4 and TRBJ1-2; TRBD1 matches at 10 bases. Trimming at V came to 5 bases and at J to 2 bases, leaving 3 bases not matched to a gene. Germline-derived CDR1 and CDR2 are SGHNT and YYREEE (reference sequence). The CDR3 consists of 14 residues. Full variable domain (outside the CDR3, taken from reference TRBV5-4 and TRBJ1-2): ETGVTQSPTHLIKTRGQQVTLRCSSQSGHNTVSWYQQALGQGPQFIFQYYREEENGRGNFPPRFSGLQFPNYSSELNVNALELDDSALYLCASRTTGGNYGYTFGSGTRLTVV.

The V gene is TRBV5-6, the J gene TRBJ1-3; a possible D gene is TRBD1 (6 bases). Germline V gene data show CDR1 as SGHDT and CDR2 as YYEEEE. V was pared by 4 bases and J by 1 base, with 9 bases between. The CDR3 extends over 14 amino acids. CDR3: CASSPRGSGNTIYF. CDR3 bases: TGTGCCAGCAGCCCGAGGGGGTCTGGAAACACCATATATTTT.